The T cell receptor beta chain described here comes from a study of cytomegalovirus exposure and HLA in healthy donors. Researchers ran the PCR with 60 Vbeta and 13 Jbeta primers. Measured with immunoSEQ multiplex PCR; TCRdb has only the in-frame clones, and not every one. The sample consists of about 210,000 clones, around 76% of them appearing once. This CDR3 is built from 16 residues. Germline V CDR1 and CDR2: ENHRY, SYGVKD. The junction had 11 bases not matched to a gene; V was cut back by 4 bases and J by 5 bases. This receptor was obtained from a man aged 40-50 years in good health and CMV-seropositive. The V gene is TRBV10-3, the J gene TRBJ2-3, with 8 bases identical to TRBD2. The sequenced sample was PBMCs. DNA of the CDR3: TGTGCCATCAGTGGGTCAGGGCGGGGGGAGGAAGATACGCAGTATTTT. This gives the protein CAISGSGRGEEDTQYF.